This entry lists 6 T cell receptor beta chains sequenced from one sample in a study of cytomegalovirus exposure and HLA in healthy donors (dated by TCRdb to about 2017). Library preparation was by the immunoSEQ multiplex PCR assay. For the multiplex PCR, a mixture combining 60 forward primers for TCR Vbeta segments and 13 reverse primers for TCR Jbeta segments was used. TCRdb's version of the immuneACCESS table is confined to in-frame rearrangements and falls short of the full clone set. An unresolved V gene accounts for under half of the shortfall where checked; the remainder is of unknown origin. The sample table lists about 200,000 clones, around 87% of them with a count of one. Roughly 1.3% of the sample is in the top ten clones. Material: PBMCs. Receptor source: a young man in good health and CMV-seronegative.

V gene TRBV28 combines with J gene TRBJ2-1; 7 nucleotides match TRBD1. J gave up 2 bases and V 1 base, and 2 bases lay outside the gene matches. Looked up from germline, CDR1 is MDHEN and CDR2 is SYDVKM. CDR3 size: 15 residues. The DNA of the CDR3 is TGTGCCAGCAGTTTATACAGGGGTCCCTACAATGAGCAGTTCTTC. Translating it yields CASSLYRGPYNEQFF.

The chain combines TRBV28 with TRBJ2-1; D possibly corresponds to TRBD2 (5 bases). There are 11 residues in the CDR3. Trimming shortened V by 3 bases and J by 8 bases, and 5 bases separated the two germline ends. Germline V CDR1 and CDR2: MDHEN, SYDVKM. CDR3: CASSLRDEQFF. The CDR3, as DNA: TGTGCCAGCAGTTTGAGGGATGAGCAGTTCTTC.

J is TRBJ1-1 and V is TRBV5-1; a possible D gene is TRBD1 (5 bases). Trimming pared 4 bases from V and 6 bases from J, leaving 19 bases between. CDR1 and CDR2 from the germline V gene are SGHRS and YFSETQ. This CDR3 is built from 15 residues. CDR3 DNA sequence: TGCGCCAGCAGCCAAACGGGACTCTCGAGCGCTGAAGCTTTCTTT. Amino acid sequence: CASSQTGLSSAEAFF. Full variable domain (missing parts from reference TRBV5-1 and TRBJ1-1): KAGVTQTPRYLIKTRGQQVTLSCSPISGHRSVSWYQQTPGQGLQFLFEYFSETQRNKGNFPGRFSGRQFSNSRSEMNVSTLELGDSALYLCASSQTGLSSAEAFFGQGTRLTVV.

The chain recombines TRBV6-5 with TRBJ2-7; 9 bases agree with TRBD1. V dropped 0 bases and J dropped 5; count of bases not matched to a gene: 8. The CDR3 is 16 residues long. The V gene's germline CDR1 is MNHEY and CDR2 SVGAGI. The CDR3 reads CASSYSGGTGIHEQYF. DNA of the CDR3: TGTGCCAGCAGTTACTCAGGGGGGACAGGGATCCACGAGCAGTACTTC.

The rearrangement links TRBV7-2 to TRBJ2-3; 14 positions match TRBD2. This CDR3 is built from 19 residues. Trimming removed 5 bases from V and 2 bases from J; junction bases left unmatched: 12. CDR1 and CDR2 (germline): SGHTA, FQGNSA. CDR3: CASSPIRTSGGMVTDTQYF. The CDR3 coding sequence is TGTGCCAGCAGCCCAATAAGGACTAGCGGGGGGATGGTCACAGATACGCAGTATTTT.

V and J are TRBV25-1 and TRBJ2-6; D remains unclear. The CDR3 is 15 residues long. The V and J ends lost 5 bases and 2 bases respectively, with 10 bases between them. Germline assignment: CDR1 MGHDK and CDR2 SYGVNS. This chain's CDR3 is CASSPGVAGANVLTF. Written as DNA, the CDR3 is TGTGCCAGCAGTCCAGGTGTAGCTGGGGCCAACGTCCTGACTTTC.